This T cell receptor beta chain was sequenced for a study of shared clonotypes between healthy human individuals. As concerns this clone: Its antigen is undetermined.

CDR1 GTSNPN and CDR2 SVGIG come from the germline V gene (reference sequence). The CDR3 runs to 15 residues. With 2 bases removed from V and 2 bases from J, the gap between germline ends came to 15 bases. Study findings and constraints: Represented genetic and exposure-history diversity was restricted by having few donors. Incompleteness in sorted-subset sequencing, despite large depth, was shown by rarefaction. Specimens sampled were limited to blood, with tissue repertoires likely differing. Non-shared clonotypes were found to have lower generation probabilities than the clonotypes that were shared by all four of the sorted-subset donors.

Data came from immunoSEQ multiplex PCR; TCRdb stores just in-frame clones and leaves some out. Among some 2,500,000 clones listed, more than 85% were seen once. The rearrangement joins TRBV30 to TRBJ2-5; D unclear. This clonotype was sampled from a man aged 18 to 29 in good health. Some clones in this sample may be carry-over from other donors' samples. What was sequenced was naive CD4+ T cells from PBMCs. Specified subset: CD45RA+ positively selected. The CDR3 region is CAWSSGQPFQETQYF. The CDR3 DNA follows: TGTGCCTGGAGTTCGGGTCAACCCTTTCAAGAGACCCAGTACTTC.